The entry below describes one TCR beta chain. The data are from a study of control samples from healthy donors and cancer patients. Repertoires were generated with immunoSEQ multiplex PCR, while TCRdb's copy carries only in-frame clones and drops some. The sample lists 120,000 or so clones; more than 75% were seen once. Deletions cut 1 base from V and 1 base from J, with 10 bases between. From germline, CDR1 is SGHDN and CDR2 FVKESK. This CDR3 is built from 15 residues. The sample taken for sequencing was blood. The chain has TRBV14 and TRBJ1-2; no definite D call. This TCR was recovered from a man aged 55 to 69 in good health. The chain's CDR3 is CASSQALGGNYGYTF. The CDR3 DNA reads TGTGCCAGCAGCCAAGCTTTGGGCGGTAACTATGGCTACACCTTC.